What follows is one T cell receptor beta chain and its context. The antigen remains unidentified. This sample was included in a study of OX40 agonist ivuxolimab in advanced cancers. Study-wide context: Hepatocellular carcinoma, melanoma, renal cell or head and neck cancer was diagnosed in the dose-escalation patients. Study results and limitations: By week 6 at 0.1 to 3.0 mg/kg, blood CD4+ and CD8+ T cells had expanded clonally.

This table comes from immunoSEQ multiplex PCR, and its TCRdb copy is limited to in-frame clones, with some not included. This table has about 95,000 clones, around 82% appearing once. Germline CDR1 and CDR2: KGHSH and LQKENI. The CDR3 loop spans 18 amino acids. Trimming removed 1 base from V and 6 bases from J; junction bases left unmatched: 13. The TCR originated in an adult with an advanced solid tumor such as melanoma, head and neck, liver or kidney cancer. The chain combines TRBV18 with TRBJ2-3; 10 bases agree with TRBD2. Here the sequenced sample was CD4+ or CD8+ T cells sorted from blood, taken in a trial of the OX40 agonist ivuxolimab. The CDR3 DNA reads as TGTGCCAGCTCACCACGGAGCCTAGCGGGAGAAATCGGGGATACGCAGTATTTT. This translates into CASSPRSLAGEIGDTQYF.